What follows are 5 T cell receptor beta chains derived from one specimen sequenced in a study of CD8 T cells in ankylosing spondylitis. TCRdb re-analysed the 5' RACE reads in MiXCR, keeping a single row per CDR3 protein. Of over 100,000 distinct CDR3 sequences listed, about an eighth are singletons. Input material: blood, either unsorted or a sorted T cell fraction (not recorded which). The receptor set was obtained from a female donor with ankylosing spondylitis or in good health (not recorded which).

This clonotype was counted at least ten times. V usage is TRBV20-1 and J usage is TRBJ2-2; perhaps TRBD1 as D (6 bases). CDR3 length equals 15 residues. The V gene's germline CDR1 is DFQATT and CDR2 SNEGSKA (reference sequence). V lost 0 bases, J lost 5 bases, and 13 bases lay in between. The CDR3 sequence is CSAREGAMKTGELFF. The CDR3 DNA is TGCAGTGCTAGAGAGGGGGCGATGAAAACCGGGGAGCTGTTTTTT.

Points on this clonotype: A much larger clone is a single base away; this may be a read error. This chain connects TRBV30 to TRBJ1-2; D is possibly TRBD1 (5 bases). V was pared by 7 bases and J by 6 bases, with 21 bases between. This CDR3 is built from 14 residues. Germline V gene lookup returns CDR1 GTSNPN and CDR2 SVGIG (reference sequence). CDR3 sequence reads: CASARQSGGHGYTF. Here the CDR3 DNA reads TGTGCCTCCGCGAGACAGAGTGGTGGCCATGGCTACACCTTC. Complete variable domain (other parts from reference TRBV30 and TRBJ1-2): SQTIHQWPATLVQPVGSPLSLECTVEGTSNPNLYWYRQAAGRGLQLLFYSVGIGQISSEVPQNLSASRPQDRQFILSSKKLLLSDSGFYLCASARQSGGHGYTFGSGTRLTVV.

This clonotype was found many times. The rearrangement links TRBV15 to TRBJ2-7; TRBD1 is a possible D gene (5 bases). Germline CDR1 and CDR2: LNHNV and YYDKDF (reference sequence). The V and J ends lost 4 bases and 3 bases respectively, with 19 bases between them. This CDR3 has 16 residues. The CDR3 sequence is CATSNSIDRQLYEQYF. DNA of the CDR3: TGTGCCACCAGCAACAGCATCGACAGACAGCTCTACGAGCAGTACTTC. Combining the CDR3 with reference TRBV15 and TRBJ2-7 gives the whole variable domain DAMVIQNPRYQVTQFGKPVTLSCSQTLNHNVMYWYQQKSSQAPKLLFHYYDKDFNNEADTPDNFQSRRPNTSFCFLDIRSPGLGDTAMYLCATSNSIDRQLYEQYFGPGTRLTVT.

This clonotype was recorded at least ten times. The chain has TRBV7-6 and TRBJ1-3; unclear D gene. Looked up from germline, CDR1 is SGHVS and CDR2 is FNYEAQ. Trimming pared 6 bases from V and 0 bases from J, leaving 15 bases between. The CDR3 contains 16 residues. CDR3 nucleotide sequence: TGTGCCAGCAGTCGAAACCCTGAACTCTCTGGAAACACCATATATTTT. Translating gives CASSRNPELSGNTIYF. Full variable domain (rest looked up from reference TRBV7-6 and TRBJ1-3): GAGVSQSPRYKVTKRGQDVALRCDPISGHVSLYWYRQALGQGPEFLTYFNYEAQQDKSGLPNDRFSAERPEGSISTLTIQRTEQRDSAMYRCASSRNPELSGNTIYFGEGSWLTVV.

At least ten counts were recorded for this clonotype. The chain carries TRBV20-1 and TRBJ2-1; D unresolved. The CDR3 contains 10 residues. Germline CDR1 reads DFQATT; CDR2 reads SNEGSKA (reference sequence). The V and J ends lost 6 bases and 8 bases respectively, with 8 bases between them. This CDR3 is CSALRHEQFF. CDR3 DNA sequence: TGCAGTGCCCTTAGGCATGAGCAGTTCTTC.